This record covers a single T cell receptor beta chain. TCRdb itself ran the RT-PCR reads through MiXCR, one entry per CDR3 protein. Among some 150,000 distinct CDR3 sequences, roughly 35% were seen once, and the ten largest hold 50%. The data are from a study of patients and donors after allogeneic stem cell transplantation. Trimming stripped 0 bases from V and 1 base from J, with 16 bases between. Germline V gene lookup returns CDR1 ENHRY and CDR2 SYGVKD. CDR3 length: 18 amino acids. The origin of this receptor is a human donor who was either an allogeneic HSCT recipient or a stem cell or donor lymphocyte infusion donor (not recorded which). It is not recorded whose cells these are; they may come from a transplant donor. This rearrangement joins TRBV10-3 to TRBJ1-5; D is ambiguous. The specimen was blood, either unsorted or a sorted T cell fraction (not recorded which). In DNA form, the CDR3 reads TGTGCCATCAGTGAGTCAAACCCAGGTCTTGGGAGCAATCAGCCCCAGCATTTT. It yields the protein CAISESNPGLGSNQPQHF.